This T cell receptor (beta chain) came from a study of technical replicates of blood from several donors. V was trimmed by 6 bases and J by 2 bases, leaving 11 bases between them. The CDR3 is 14 amino acids. The germline V gene encodes CDR1 SNHLY and CDR2 FYNNEI. Only in-frame clones appear in the TCRdb table, and some are missing; sequencing was by immunoSEQ multiplex PCR. The data contain about 59,000 clones, roughly 93% of them singletons. Sequencing was performed on PBMCs. V gene TRBV2 combines with J gene TRBJ1-5; D is unclear. This clonotype was sampled from a human donor in good health. Some clones in this sample may be carry-over from other donors' samples. This CDR3 reads CASSGNSRNQPQHF. The CDR3 DNA is TGTGCCAGCAGCGGAAACAGCCGCAATCAGCCCCAGCATTTT.